This T cell receptor beta chain was retrieved from a study of radiation and T cells in renal cell carcinoma. Treatment defined: 15 Gy SBRT to primary tumor, nephrectomy 4 weeks later. Nephrectomy followed 15 Gy stereotactic body radiation by 4 weeks. The ends were cut back, 6 bases at V and 5 bases at J, with 16 bases in the middle. The CDR3 runs to 14 residues. Germline-derived CDR1 and CDR2 are MNHEY and SVGAGI. Sequenced by immunoSEQ multiplex PCR; TCRdb stores in-frame clones only, minus some. This sample has 7,000 to 9,500 clones; around three fifths occur once, and the top ten carry under 25%. The starting material was tumor tissue, obtained from a patient whose treatment included radiotherapy and nephrectomy. The receptor was derived from a man in his sixties with renal cell carcinoma. The gene calls are TRBV6-5 and TRBJ1-1; weak D call: TRBD1 (6 bases). The CDR3 DNA reads as TGTGCCAGCAGCCGAACAGGGTACACGACTGAAGCTTTCTTT. Its protein product is CASSRTGYTTEAFF.